Presented here are 2 T cell receptor beta chains from one specimen sequenced in a study of blood T cell repertoires in COVID-19. The protocol was immunoSEQ multiplex PCR, while the TCRdb copy is restricted to in-frame clones and leaves out a portion. The sample has over 200,000 clones, 75% to 90% seen once. The specimen was peripheral blood. The receptors shown here come from a woman aged 30 to 39 who had recovered from COVID-19.

This chain links TRBV27 with TRBJ1-2; the match to TRBD1 covers 11 bases. V trimming: 6 bases; J trimming: 5 bases; junction bases outside the gene matches: 5. The CDR3 has 14 residues. CDR1 is MNHEY and CDR2 is SMNVEV in the germline V gene (reference sequence). CDR3 sequence reads: CASSRTGGRYGYTF. CDR3 bases: TGTGCCAGCAGCCGGACAGGGGGCCGGTATGGCTACACCTTC.

V usage is TRBV9 and J usage is TRBJ1-2; 10 nucleotides agree with TRBD1. Germline V CDR1 and CDR2: SGDLS, YYNGEE. The J segment lost 5 bases and the V segment lost 0 bases, leaving 1 base of the junction unmatched. This CDR3 contains 14 residues. CDR3 bases: TGTGCCAGCAGCGTAGAGGGACAGGGGTATGGCTACACCTTC. It encodes CASSVEGQGYGYTF.